The 3 T cell receptor beta chains below were found in one sample sequenced in a study of blood T cell repertoires in COVID-19. The method was immunoSEQ multiplex PCR; TCRdb's version includes in-frame clones alone and lacks a portion of them. Of about 200,000 clones listed, approximately 91% are singletons. Sequencing input: peripheral blood. Receptors were obtained from a man aged 50-60 years with COVID-19, enrolled during active disease.

Only a few counts were recorded for this clone. The chain couples TRBV7-2 to TRBJ2-7; 8 bases line up with TRBD1. The CDR3 is 15 amino acids. Germline CDR1 and CDR2: SGHTA and FQGNSA. Trimming removed 2 bases from V and 0 bases from J; junction bases left unmatched: 3. CDR3 in DNA: TGTGCCAGCAGCTTACGGGACAGGAGCTCCTACGAGCAGTACTTC. Protein sequence: CASSLRDRSSYEQYF.

V is TRBV7-2 and J is TRBJ2-2; 7 bases match TRBD2. V was clipped by 4 bases and J by 5 bases; unmatched bases: 10. Germline V gene sequence: CDR1 SGHTA, CDR2 FQGNSA. The CDR3 sequence is 16 residues long. The CDR3 sequence: CASSSWGGGMTGELFF. The DNA for the CDR3 is TGTGCCAGCAGCTCCTGGGGCGGGGGTATGACCGGGGAGCTGTTTTTT.

This sequence joins TRBV16 and TRBJ1-4, with D maybe TRBD1 (6 bases). The germline V gene has CDR1 KGHSY and CDR2 FQNENV. The V and J ends lost 4 bases and 0 bases respectively, with 9 bases between them. This CDR3 is built from 15 residues. The CDR3 coding sequence is TGTGCCAGCAGCCCGGACAGCTCAACTAATGAAAAACTGTTTTTT. Its protein product is CASSPDSSTNEKLFF. Variable domain in full (rest from reference TRBV16 and TRBJ1-4): GEEVAQTPKHLVRGEGQKAKLYCAPIKGHSYVFWYQQVLKNEFKFLISFQNENVFDETGMPKERFSAKCLPNSPCSLEIQATKLEDSAVYFCASSPDSSTNEKLFFGSGTQLSVL.